A single sample is the source of the 10 T cell receptor beta chains below, sequenced in a study of cytomegalovirus exposure and HLA in healthy donors. The study ran its PCR with 60 Vbeta and 13 Jbeta primers. Assay: immunoSEQ multiplex PCR; the TCRdb copy retains only in-frame clones and omits some. The sample shows about 120,000 clones, over 70% of them seen only once. The sample comprised PBMCs. These receptors were collected from a middle-aged woman in good health and CMV-seropositive.

A single count supports this clone. The chain carries TRBV28 and TRBJ2-1, with 11 bases matching TRBD2. Germline loops: CDR1 MDHEN, CDR2 SYDVKM. Unmatched junction bases numbered 7, after V lost 6 bases and J lost 6 bases. The CDR3 has 15 residues. CDR3 loop: CASRTSGTLSNEQFF. The CDR3 DNA sequence: TGTGCCAGCAGGACTAGCGGGACGCTTTCCAATGAGCAGTTCTTC.

This clone was seen a few times. V usage is TRBV5-1 and J usage is TRBJ2-1; 11 nucleotides align to TRBD2. This CDR3 region has 14 residues. Per germline, CDR1 SGHRS and CDR2 YFSETQ. The junction had 2 bases not matched to a gene; V was cut back by 2 bases and J by 7 bases. The CDR3 protein is CASSLLAGENEQFF. CDR3 nucleotide sequence: TGCGCCAGCAGCTTACTAGCGGGGGAGAATGAGCAGTTCTTC.

CDR3 nucleotides: TGTGCCAGCAGCAGAGACGAGCGTGAAGCTTTCTTT. This codes for CASSRDEREAFF. The chain couples TRBV6-5 to TRBJ1-1; D gene ambiguous. CDR1 MNHEY and CDR2 SVGAGI come from the germline V gene. The CDR3 has 12 residues. V lost 6 bases, J lost 7 bases, and 12 bases lay in between.

J is TRBJ2-5 and V is TRBV13; the D gene is possibly TRBD1 (6 bases). V was shortened by 4 bases and J by 5 bases, with 14 bases between the two germline ends. Germline loops: CDR1 PRHDT, CDR2 FYEKMQ (reference sequence). CDR3 length: 14 residues. CDR3 nucleotide sequence: TGTGCCAGCAGCTACAGACAGGCGAGGGAGACCCAGTACTTC. It specifies CASSYRQARETQYF.

The chain has TRBV19 and TRBJ1-1; 8 bases fit TRBD1. The germline V gene encodes CDR1 LNHDA and CDR2 SQIVND (reference sequence). The V segment lost 5 bases and the J segment 4 bases; nucleotides outside the gene matches: 6. This CDR3 contains 14 residues. The CDR3 protein is CASSGRGRGTEAFF. CDR3 nucleotides: TGTGCCAGTAGTGGCAGGGGGCGCGGCACTGAAGCTTTCTTT. Full variable domain (missing parts from reference TRBV19 and TRBJ1-1): DGGITQSPKYLFRKEGQNVTLSCEQNLNHDAMYWYRQDPGQGLRLIYYSQIVNDFQKGDIAEGYSVSREKKESFPLTVTSAQKNPTAFYLCASSGRGRGTEAFFGQGTRLTVV.

This rearrangement joins TRBV2 to TRBJ2-7; 9 positions match TRBD2. CDR1 is SNHLY and CDR2 is FYNNEI in the germline V gene. This CDR3 is built from 15 residues. The V and J ends lost 2 bases and 6 bases, in that order; junction bases with no gene match: 8. CDR3 nucleotides: TGTGCCAGCAGTGAATTAGGCCTAGCGGGGACCGAGCAGTACTTC. Translated, it gives CASSELGLAGTEQYF.

This clone was picked up a small number of times. The gene calls are TRBV7-6 and TRBJ1-4; possibly TRBD1 for D (5 bases). V was shortened by 3 bases and J by 2 bases, with 10 bases between the two germline ends. CDR1 SGHVS and CDR2 FNYEAQ come from the germline V gene. The CDR3 contains 15 residues. CDR3 residues: CASSFGGVTNEKLFF. The CDR3 nucleotides read TGTGCCAGCAGCTTCGGGGGAGTTACTAATGAAAAACTGTTTTTT.

This clone was recorded a few times. The V call is TRBV5-6, the J call TRBJ2-7, with 9 nucleotides matching TRBD1. Germline CDR1 reads SGHDT; CDR2 reads YYEEEE. The CDR3 extends over 14 amino acids. V lost 2 bases and J lost 1; bases outside the gene matches: 1. The CDR3 sequence is CASSFGTGSYEQYF. CDR3 DNA: TGTGCCAGCAGCTTCGGGACAGGGTCCTACGAGCAGTACTTC.

The gene calls are TRBV5-8 and TRBJ2-1, with 7 bases aligning to TRBD1. Germline V gene lookup returns CDR1 SGHTS and CDR2 YDEGEE. The CDR3 is 15 residues long. The trim removed 0 bases at V and 12 bases at J, leaving 12 bases unmatched. This CDR3 reads CASSLGVRDRVGQFF. Here the CDR3 DNA reads TGTGCCAGCAGCTTGGGGGTTCGCGACAGGGTCGGGCAGTTCTTC.

The chain uses TRBV5-5 and TRBJ1-2; no definite D call. V was clipped by 2 bases and J by 8 bases, with 13 bases between them. Germline assignment: CDR1 SGHKS and CDR2 YYEKEE (reference sequence). There are 13 residues in the CDR3. CDR3 protein: CASSLQLAQGYTF. The CDR3 DNA is TGTGCCAGCAGCTTACAGCTTGCCCAGGGCTACACCTTC.